This T cell receptor (beta chain) was captured in a study of read filtering for tumor transcriptome and immune sequencing. Across the study: Among patients, 17 to 20 were male and more than 12 female, aged about 47 to 85 (mean around 66). By R-ISS, stages I, II and III held approximately 8, 16 and 7 patients. Study conclusions and caveats: Sorted CD138-negative bone marrow cells were not purified T cells.

The sample holds a few counts of this clonotype. Its antigen is not identified. J was trimmed by 8 bases and V by 2 bases; bases with no gene match: 8. The CDR3 is 15 residues long. Molecular barcoded adaptors covering alpha/delta and beta/gamma chains were used on approximately 400 ng RNA. TCRdb called the reads again in MiXCR, with one record for every CDR3 protein. The sample shows 100,000 to 150,000 distinct CDR3 sequences, around 13% of them seen only once. The sequenced material came from a population of CD138-negative cells sorted from bone marrow. The V call is TRBV23-1, the J call TRBJ2-1, with TRBD2 identical over 8 bases. TRBV23-1 carries the ORF label, with uncertain function. The sequence derives from a donor aged 40 or over with multiple myeloma. CDR3 nucleotides: TGCGCCAGCAGTCAACCGGGAGGGTGTGGTGATGAGCAGTTCTTC. It is translated as CASSQPGGCGDEQFF.